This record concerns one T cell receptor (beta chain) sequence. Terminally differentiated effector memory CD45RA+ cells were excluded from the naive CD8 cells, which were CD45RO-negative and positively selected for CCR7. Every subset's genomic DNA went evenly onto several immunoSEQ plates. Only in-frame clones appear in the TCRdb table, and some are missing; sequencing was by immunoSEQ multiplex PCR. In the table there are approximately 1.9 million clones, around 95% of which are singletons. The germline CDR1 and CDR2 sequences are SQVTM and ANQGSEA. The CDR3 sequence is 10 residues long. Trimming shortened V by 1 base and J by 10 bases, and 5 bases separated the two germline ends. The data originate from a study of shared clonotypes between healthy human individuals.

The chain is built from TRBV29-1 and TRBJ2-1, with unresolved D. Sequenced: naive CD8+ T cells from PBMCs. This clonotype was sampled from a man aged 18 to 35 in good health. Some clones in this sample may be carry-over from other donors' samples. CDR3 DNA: TGCAGCGTTGAAGTTCAGGAGCAGTTCTTC. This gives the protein CSVEVQEQFF.